The 26 T cell receptor beta chains in this list originate from one sample, sequenced in a study of early T cells in non-severe SARS-CoV-2 infection. MiXCR, run by TCRdb on the 5' RACE reads, gives a single entry per CDR3 protein. The table has 80,000 or so distinct CDR3 sequences, less than 15% seen once. The sample consisted of whole blood. Receptors originate from an adult who was a healthcare worker with PCR-confirmed SARS-CoV-2 infection or an uninfected control (not recorded which).

This clonotype appeared many times. The J gene is TRBJ2-1, the V gene TRBV13; TRBD2 matches 13 bases. This CDR3 contains 17 residues. Germline V gene lookup returns CDR1 PRHDT and CDR2 FYEKMQ (reference sequence). With V trimmed by 5 bases and J by 0 bases, 4 bases remained unmatched. The CDR3 coding sequence is TGTGCCAGCAGCCCACTAGCGGGAGGGAGCTCCTACAATGAGCAGTTCTTC. It encodes CASSPLAGGSSYNEQFF.

The chain uses TRBV20-1 and TRBJ1-5; TRBD1 matches at 8 bases. Trimming took 6 bases from V and 3 from J; bases not matched to a gene: 13. The germline V gene has CDR1 DFQATT and CDR2 SNEGSKA (reference sequence). This CDR3 is 16 amino acids long. In DNA form, the CDR3 reads TGCAGTGCAAAATTCACAGGACAGGGCCTCAATCAGCCCCAGCATTTT. It translates to CSAKFTGQGLNQPQHF.

This rearrangement joins TRBV7-2 to TRBJ2-3; TRBD2 matches at 10 bases. Unmatched junction bases numbered 10, after V lost 1 base and J lost 15 bases. Germline-derived CDR1 and CDR2 are SGHTA and FQGNSA. This CDR3 comprises 14 residues. The CDR3 sequence is CASSLGTSGRRKYF. CDR3 DNA: TGTGCCAGCAGCTTAGGGACTAGCGGAAGGCGGAAATATTTT.

V gene TRBV2 combines with J gene TRBJ1-5; 9 bases map to TRBD1. This CDR3 has 15 residues. From germline, CDR1 is SNHLY and CDR2 FYNNEI. Trimming removed 4 bases from V and 3 bases from J; junction bases left unmatched: 4. In DNA, the CDR3 is TGTGCCAGCAGTGTTCGGACAGGGGTCAATCAGCCCCAGCATTTT. Amino acids: CASSVRTGVNQPQHF.

This clonotype came up many times. This chain uses TRBV10-3 with TRBJ2-1; possibly TRBD2 for D (5 bases). CDR1 ENHRY and CDR2 SYGVKD come from the germline V gene. V lost 5 bases and J 0 bases, leaving 8 bases between the germline ends. CDR3 length: 14 amino acids. This CDR3 reads CAISSGLSYNEQFF. Here the CDR3 DNA reads TGTGCCATCAGTTCCGGACTCTCCTACAATGAGCAGTTCTTC.

This clonotype has only a few counts. The chain links TRBV12-3 or TRBV12-4 to TRBJ2-1, with 8 bases identical to TRBD2. The trim removed 7 bases at V and 7 bases at J, leaving 6 bases unmatched. There are 13 residues in the CDR3. CDR3 loop: CASNQAGENEQFF. In DNA, the CDR3 is TGTGCCAGCAATCAAGCGGGAGAAAATGAGCAGTTCTTC.

This clonotype was observed many times. The chain uses TRBV29-1 and TRBJ2-7, with D possibly matching TRBD1 (7 bases). V lost 6 bases and J 6 bases, leaving 18 bases between the germline ends. The CDR3 extends over 13 amino acids. From germline, CDR1 is SQVTM and CDR2 ANQGSEA. CDR3 nucleotide sequence: TGCAGCGTCCAATTGACAGGGCGGGGCGAGCAGTACTTC. It is translated as CSVQLTGRGEQYF.

This clonotype was found a few times. The rearrangement joins TRBV27 to TRBJ2-3; 8 nucleotides align to TRBD1. CDR1 and CDR2 from the germline V gene are MNHEY and SMNVEV (reference sequence). The CDR3 is 14 amino acids. V shed 2 bases and J 4 bases; nucleotides not matched to a gene: 2. DNA of the CDR3: TGTGCCAGCAGTTTAGACAGGGGTGCAGATACGCAGTATTTT. Translated: CASSLDRGADTQYF.

Many counts were recorded for this clonotype. The V call is TRBV7-2, the J call TRBJ1-2; D is uncertain. The CDR3 length is 12 residues. The V and J ends lost 5 bases and 7 bases respectively, with 11 bases between them. Germline V lookup: CDR1 SGHTA, CDR2 FQGNSA. The CDR3 coding sequence is TGTGCCAGCAGCCCTTCAGTGGTTGGCTACACCTTC. Amino acids: CASSPSVVGYTF.

This clonotype was detected many times. This rearrangement joins TRBV30 to TRBJ1-6; D not resolved. Germline values: CDR1 GTSNPN, CDR2 SVGIG (reference sequence). The CDR3 spans 14 residues. V shed 6 bases and J shed 0 bases, with 9 bases lying between them. CDR3 sequence reads: CACTLSSYNSPLHF. The CDR3 DNA reads TGTGCCTGCACACTCTCCTCCTATAATTCACCCCTCCACTTT.

The chain is built from TRBV29-1 and TRBJ2-2; D possibly corresponds to TRBD1 (5 bases). The CDR3 loop spans 14 amino acids. Trimming took 3 bases from V and 3 from J, leaving 11 bases between them. CDR1 and CDR2 from the germline V gene are SQVTM and ANQGSEA. The CDR3 coding sequence is TGCAGCGTTGACGAGCAGGGATACACCGGGGAGCTGTTTTTT. Its translation is CSVDEQGYTGELFF.

This chain links TRBV3-1 with TRBJ1-4; no clear D. V was trimmed by 0 bases and J by 2 bases, leaving 10 bases between them. Germline loops: CDR1 LGHDT, CDR2 YNNKEL (reference sequence). The CDR3 is made up of 16 amino acids. The CDR3 loop reads CASSQDAGNTNEKLFF. The CDR3 DNA reads TGTGCCAGCAGCCAAGACGCGGGAAACACTAATGAAAAACTGTTTTTT. Supplemented by reference TRBV3-1 and TRBJ1-4, the full variable domain reads DTAVSQTPKYLVTQMGNDKSIKCEQNLGHDTMYWYKQDSKKFLKIMFSYNNKELIINETVPNRFSPKSPDKAHLNLHINSLELGDSAVYFCASSQDAGNTNEKLFFGSGTQLSVL.

This clonotype was counted only a few times. The V call is TRBV28, the J call TRBJ2-3; 10 bases match TRBD2. Germline values: CDR1 MDHEN, CDR2 SYDVKM. Trimming cost V 5 bases and J 1 base; bases outside gene matches: 3. The CDR3 loop spans 15 amino acids. CDR3: CASSIAGGGTDTQYF. The CDR3 DNA reads as TGTGCCAGCAGTATAGCGGGAGGTGGCACAGATACGCAGTATTTT.

The V call is TRBV27, the J call TRBJ2-3, with 9 bases aligning to TRBD1. Germline CDR1 MNHEY, CDR2 SMNVEV (reference sequence). Losses at the gene ends were 6 bases for V and 3 bases for J; bases not matched to a gene: 13. The CDR3 contains 17 residues. CDR3 coding DNA: TGTGCCAGCAGACTACAGGGGGCGCAGGTTTGGACAGATACGCAGTATTTT. Translated: CASRLQGAQVWTDTQYF.

In its sample, this clonotype was seen a few times. The chain carries TRBV3-2 and TRBJ2-2; TRBD2, the table's D call, lacks a check against the DNA. TRBV3-2 is a recognized pseudogene. The CDR3 spans 20 residues. The CDR3: CASSQERAGGRIANTGELFF. In nucleotides, the CDR3 is TGTGCCAGCAGCCAAGAAAGAGCGGGAGGGCGAATAGCGAACACCGGGGAGCTGTTTTTT.

This clonotype was recorded at least ten times. The chain has TRBV7-9 and TRBJ2-1; D unresolved. The V end was cut by 5 bases, the J end by 3 bases, with 8 bases between. Looked up from germline, CDR1 is SEHNR and CDR2 is FQNEAQ (reference sequence). CDR3 size: 13 residues. In nucleotides, the CDR3 is TGTGCCAGCAGCCTGGGCAGCTACAATGAGCAGTTCTTC. Translation gives CASSLGSYNEQFF.

Many counts were recorded for this clonotype. V usage is TRBV28 and J usage is TRBJ2-7, with a possible D match to TRBD2 (5 bases). Trimming cost V 11 bases and J 5 bases, with 19 bases left between them. The germline V gene has CDR1 MDHEN and CDR2 SYDVKM. This CDR3 region has 13 residues. CDR3 DNA: TGTGCCGGCGGGCCTACGGCTGCGCACGAGCAGTACTTC. Amino acids: CAGGPTAAHEQYF.

This clonotype was recorded at least ten times. The J gene is TRBJ1-2, the V gene TRBV7-8; 7 nucleotides match TRBD1. The CDR3 is made up of 16 amino acids. Germline trimming cut 2 bases from V and 8 bases from J; bases unmatched to any gene: 14. Per germline, CDR1 SGHVS and CDR2 FQNEAQ. The CDR3 region has the DNA TGTGCCAGCAGCTTATCTCCCACAGGGGTTGATTTGGGCTACACCTTC. Encoded protein: CASSLSPTGVDLGYTF.

This clonotype has only a few counts. V usage is TRBV4-2 and J usage is TRBJ2-6; D is ambiguous. V lost 0 bases, J lost 0 bases, and 6 bases lay in between. Germline CDR1 and CDR2: LGHNA and YNFKEQ. The CDR3 spans 16 residues. The CDR3 reads CASSQDWDSGANVLTF. The CDR3 nucleotides read TGTGCCAGCAGCCAAGATTGGGACTCTGGGGCCAACGTCCTGACTTTC.

This clonotype appeared once. One end of the junction fails to match germline, which may point to a read error. The V gene is TRBV5-1, the J gene TRBJ2-2; no reliable D call. CDR1 and CDR2 (germline): SGHRS, YFSETQ. CDR3 length: 14 residues. CDR3 in DNA: TGCGCCAGCAACTTGGTTCACGACGGCGGGGAGCTGTTTTTT. Translating gives CASNLVHDGGELFF.

This clonotype was counted ten times or more. The rearrangement uses TRBV6-6 and TRBJ2-7, with unresolved D. From germline, CDR1 is MNHNY and CDR2 SVGAGI (reference sequence). V was shortened by 0 bases and J by 3 bases, with 6 bases between the two germline ends. The CDR3 runs 13 residues. In DNA, the CDR3 is TGTGCCAGCAGTTACTCTAGTCTCTACGAGCAGTACTTC. Protein product: CASSYSSLYEQYF.

As regards this clonotype: A much larger clonotype is one base distant, so this may be a read error. The chain is built from TRBV7-9 and TRBJ1-2; weak D call: TRBD1 (6 bases). The CDR3 is 16 residues long. The germline gives CDR1 SEHNR, CDR2 FQNEAQ (reference sequence). V was cut by 5 bases and J by 4 bases, with 20 bases left in between. The CDR3 DNA sequence: TGTGCCAGCAGCCCGCCCGCGGGGCAGGGGATCTATGGCTACACCTTC. This codes for CASSPPAGQGIYGYTF. The full variable domain, rest sourced from reference TRBV7-9 and TRBJ1-2, is DTGVSQNPRHKITKRGQNVTFRCDPISEHNRLYWYRQTLGQGPEFLTYFQNEAQLEKSRLLSDRFSAERPKGSFSTLEIQRTEQGDSAMYLCASSPPAGQGIYGYTFGSGTRLTVV.

This clonotype was counted at least ten times. The chain is built from TRBV27 and TRBJ2-7; 10 nucleotides agree with TRBD2. CDR1 and CDR2 (germline): MNHEY, SMNVEV (reference sequence). The CDR3 consists of 15 residues. Trimming at V came to 3 bases and at J to 0 bases, leaving 2 bases not matched to a gene. Here the CDR3 reads CASSLSSGSSYEQYF. The CDR3 DNA sequence: TGTGCCAGCAGTTTGTCTAGCGGGAGCTCCTACGAGCAGTACTTC.

This chain's CDR3 is CSVPPTGKGYTF. In DNA, the CDR3 is TGCAGCGTTCCCCCTACAGGGAAGGGCTACACCTTC. The chain couples TRBV29-1 to TRBJ1-2; maybe TRBD1 (6 bases). The germline gives CDR1 SQVTM, CDR2 ANQGSEA. This CDR3 comprises 12 residues. Trimming removed 5 bases at V and 8 bases at J, with 15 bases between.

The chain recombines TRBV12-3 or TRBV12-4 with TRBJ1-1; D is unclear. V was shortened by 3 bases and J by 0 bases, with 8 bases between the two germline ends. The CDR3 runs to 14 residues. For the CDR3, the DNA is TGTGCCAGCAGTTTTGGTGTAGTGAACACTGAAGCTTTCTTT. Amino acids: CASSFGVVNTEAFF.

The chain links TRBV20-1 to TRBJ2-7; no definite D call. This CDR3 region has 11 residues. With 7 bases removed from V and 2 bases from J, the gap between germline ends came to 9 bases. The V gene's germline CDR1 is DFQATT and CDR2 SNEGSKA (reference sequence). The CDR3 DNA follows: TGCAGTGTGGGAACAGCCTACGAGCAGTACTTC. This gives the protein CSVGTAYEQYF.